The rows below give T cell receptor beta chains drawn from one sample of a study of early stage breast cancer tumors. Clones were sequenced by immunoSEQ multiplex PCR, and TCRdb holds only the in-frame ones, with some missing. The repertoire holds about 24,000 clones, with roughly 64% as singletons. Sequenced sample: breast tumor tissue. These receptors were collected from a person in their sixties with breast cancer. CDR3s include the opening cysteine and the closing phenylalanine or tryptophan.

TRBJ2-1 TRBV9 CASSVERQGSDEQFF
TRBJ2-3 TRBV6-5 CASSYRQGTDTQYF
TRBJ2-7 TRBV5-1 CASSLGRGFASSYEQYF
TRBJ2-7 TRBV28 CASSLGRLSLYF
TRBJ1-1 TRBV14 CASRGAGSNTEAFF
TRBJ2-7 TRBV10-1 CASSAPGYEQYF
TRBJ2-7 TRBV5-1 CASSLKDGGREQYF
TRBJ2-1 TRBV7-2 CASSWALGAGAYNEQFF
TRBJ2-5 TRBV5-1 CASSLRRGAGETQYF
TRBJ2-5 TRBV2 CASSWRIQETQYF
TRBJ2-1 TRBV9 CASSARLAGVDNEQFF
TRBJ2-6 TRBV19 CASSKHRASGANVLTF
TRBJ2-4 TRBV29-1 CSVGQAKNIQYF
TRBJ2-7 TRBV4-1 CASSQEEGTGSYEQYF
TRBJ2-1 TRBV6-5 CASRAGLALGEQFF
TRBJ2-1 TRBV9 CASSVGDSGRASYNEQFF
TRBJ2-1 TRBV29-1 CSVKGLAGSEQFF
TRBJ1-2 TRBV7-9 CASSPGQETIGGYTF
TRBJ1-1 TRBV29-1 CSVEGPERTSEAFF
TRBJ1-5 TRBV9 CASSSRGSNQPQHF
TRBJ2-1 TRBV5-5 CASSLARTGEQFF
TRBJ1-1 TRBV7-9 CASSPLTGDRNTEAFF
TRBJ1-3 TRBV19 CASSPKGYSGNTIYF
TRBJ1-2 TRBV27 CASSSLDPGSRTF
TRBJ1-4 TRBV7-9 CASSLYGPNEKLFF
TRBJ2-7 TRBV7-3 CASSLGRGGYEQYF
TRBJ2-2 TRBV5-1 CASSLGLAGDHGELFF
TRBJ1-2 TRBV7-2 CASSPGQTSYGYTF
TRBJ2-7 TRBV27 CASSHSGLSAYEQYF
TRBJ1-2 TRBV14 CASSPPGSLTRLYGYTF
TRBJ2-7 TRBV30 CAWSPETSLAQYF
TRBJ1-2 TRBV5-5 CASSPHVGGRAGGYTF
TRBJ2-3 TRBV27 CASHLGQDTDTQYF
TRBJ2-1 TRBV5-4 CASSRPGGLGGNEQFF
TRBJ1-2 TRBV20-1 CSARGTGLPTF
TRBJ1-3 TRBV28 CASRLAGARNTIYF
TRBJ1-2 TRBV4-2 CASSQDSVRQGDYGYTF
TRBJ2-1 TRBV7-2 CASSLVAQSSYNEQFF
TRBJ2-3 TRBV27 CASSLGIGTSGAGDTQYF
TRBJ1-1 TRBV5-4 CASSSQGVNTEAFF